The clone carrying this TCR beta chain was detected only a few times. Its antigen is not identified. The time point is: late sampling 161 to 241 days after vaccination in a few convalescent patients. The treatment denotes: 10-day PBMC culture with coronavirus spike peptide pools or control peptides (ViraFEST assay). Germline V gene data show CDR1 as DFQATT and CDR2 as SNEGSKA (reference sequence). This CDR3 spans 14 amino acids. The V gene lost 3 bases and the J gene lost 2 bases, with 14 bases spanning the gap. This entry belongs to a study of vaccination and CD4 T cells after COVID-19. About the research overall: Stimulation of cells relied on overlapping spike peptides derived from SARS-CoV-2, HCoV-NL63, HCoV-OC43 and HCoV-229E. Control cultures, each given a CEFX pool, an HIV-1 Nef pool, or no peptide, were included.

Sequenced with the Oncomine TCR Beta short-read assay was DNA taken from cultured CD4+ T cells. Investigators obtained genomic DNA by extraction from cultured CD4+ T cells. TCRdb ran MiXCR on the PCR reads and lists one entry per CDR3 protein. This table holds roughly 15,000 distinct CDR3 sequences, 52% found once. This specimen consisted of CD4+ T cells from blood, cultured in vitro, obtained about 7 months after SARS-CoV-2 vaccination. This rearrangement joins TRBV20-1 to TRBJ2-7; D might be TRBD2 (6 bases). The receptor comes from a human donor who had recovered from COVID-19. CDR3 sequence (DNA): TGCAGTGCTAGTAAGCGGGCCTTTACCTACGAGCAGTACTTC. This sequence encodes CSASKRAFTYEQYF.